These T cell receptor beta chains were read from a single sample in a study of T cell repertoires and Cas9 in healthy adults. Sequencing used immunoSEQ multiplex PCR; TCRdb keeps in-frame clones, though not all of them. The sample yields some 15,000 clones, 75% to 90% seen once. The material sequenced was Tregs (CD4+, CD25+, CD127-, CD137-, CD154-) from PBMCs; culture status not recorded. These receptors all stem from a human donor in good health. CDR3s include the opening cysteine and the closing phenylalanine or tryptophan. Fields, in order: CDR3 length, D gene, V gene, J gene, CDR3 DNA, CDR3 protein. The D gene is left open where the match is weak.

length: 15
D: .
V: TRBV6-5
J: TRBJ1-3
DNA: TGTGCCAGCAGCCGGGCAGGTCACTCTGGAAACACCATATATTTT
CDR3: CASSRAGHSGNTIYF

length: 13
D: .
V: TRBV6-6
J: TRBJ1-1
DNA: TGTGCCTCGGGCAGGGACATGAACACTGAAGCTTTCTTT
CDR3: CASGRDMNTEAFF

length: 12
D: .
V: TRBV6-1
J: TRBJ1-5
DNA: TGTGCCAGCAGGGGAGGGAATCAGCCCCAGCATTTT
CDR3: CASRGGNQPQHF

length: 14
D: .
V: TRBV5-8
J: TRBJ1-4
DNA: TGTGCCAGCAGCCAACAGGCTACTAATGAAAAACTGTTTTTT
CDR3: CASSQQATNEKLFF

length: 11
D: .
V: TRBV10-3
J: TRBJ2-5
DNA: TGTGCCACGACAGATCAAGTGACCCAGTACTTC
CDR3: CATTDQVTQYF

length: 15
D: .
V: TRBV7-9
J: TRBJ2-1
DNA: TGTGCCAGCAGCCACAAGGTGGGGGGTTACAATGAGCAGTTCTTC
CDR3: CASSHKVGGYNEQFF

length: 15
D: TRBD2
V: TRBV5-4
J: TRBJ2-7
DNA: TGTGCCAGCAGCGGGGCGGGAGGGGGCTCCTACGAGCAGTACTTC
CDR3: CASSGAGGGSYEQYF

length: 17
D: .
V: TRBV7-8
J: TRBJ1-5
DNA: TGTGCCAGCAGCTTAGCGCGGGGGGGTAGGAGCAATCAGCCCCAGCATTTT
CDR3: CASSLARGGRSNQPQHF

length: 14
D: TRBD2
V: TRBV19
J: TRBJ2-3
DNA: TGTGCCAGCCGGAGCGGGGATCCCTCCGATACGCAGTATTTT
CDR3: CASRSGDPSDTQYF

length: 13
D: TRBD1
V: TRBV5-1
J: TRBJ2-7
DNA: TGCGCCAGCAGTTCCGGGACAGCCTACGAGCAGTACTTC
CDR3: CASSSGTAYEQYF